A single sample gave rise to the 27 T cell receptor beta chains below, sequenced in a study of shared clonotypes between healthy human individuals. Profiled with immunoSEQ multiplex PCR; TCRdb holds only in-frame clones, not every one. The repertoire has some 100,000 clones, about 70% of them found once; the top ten carry 24%. The sample consisted of memory CD8+ T cells sorted from blood. The subset: CD45RO+ cells pooled with CCR7-negative TemRA cells. All receptors derive from a woman between 25 and 40 years old in good health.

This clone was seen a few times. V gene TRBV6-4 combines with J gene TRBJ2-3, with TRBD1 matching 8 bases. Trimming removed 3 bases from V and 9 bases from J; junction bases left unmatched: 8. Germline CDR1 reads MRHNA; CDR2 reads SNTAGT. The CDR3 is 14 residues long. The CDR3 spells CASSEEDRDQTQYF. CDR3 coding DNA: TGTGCCAGCAGTGAAGAGGACAGGGACCAAACGCAGTATTTT.

A word on this clone: Other DNA sequences in the same sample also yield this CDR3. The rearrangement joins TRBV9 to TRBJ2-5, with D perhaps matching TRBD2 (6 bases). V lost 0 bases, J lost 4 bases, and 10 bases lay in between. Germline lookup yields CDR1 SGDLS and CDR2 YYNGEE. This CDR3 spans 14 amino acids. CDR3 nucleotides: TGTGCCAGCAGCGTAGGCGGTAGCGGAGAGACCCAGTACTTC. The encoded protein is CASSVGGSGETQYF.

CDR3 sequence (DNA): TGTGCCAGCAGCCGGGGGACAGAGAACTATGGCTACACCTTC. Translated, it gives CASSRGTENYGYTF. The V call is TRBV9, the J call TRBJ1-2; 7 bases are a match to TRBD1. CDR1 SGDLS and CDR2 YYNGEE come from the germline V gene. Unmatched junction bases numbered 5, after V lost 4 bases and J lost 2 bases. The CDR3 length is 14 residues.

The chain has TRBV6-6 and TRBJ2-1; D uncertain. The CDR3 is 13 residues long. Per germline, CDR1 MNHNY and CDR2 SVGAGI (reference sequence). V was trimmed by 0 bases and J by 7 bases, leaving 7 bases between them. The CDR3 DNA is TGTGCCAGCAGTTACTCGAATTGGAATGAGCAGTTCTTC. Protein: CASSYSNWNEQFF.

The J gene is TRBJ1-6, the V gene TRBV10-3; D unresolved. Germline assignment: CDR1 ENHRY and CDR2 SYGVKD. The CDR3 loop spans 14 amino acids. Trimming stripped 3 bases from V and 1 base from J, with 4 bases between. CDR3 DNA: TGTGCCATCAGTGATGCTTCCTATAATTCACCCCTCCACTTT. Translation: CAISDASYNSPLHF.

V gene TRBV10-3 combines with J gene TRBJ1-2; 9 positions match TRBD1. CDR1 and CDR2 (germline): ENHRY, SYGVKD. The CDR3 is 14 residues long. Trimming at V came to 5 bases and at J to 8 bases, leaving 9 bases not matched to a gene. The CDR3 nucleotides read TGTGCCATCAGTTGGACAGGGGAGTTGCAAGGCTACACCTTC. This codes for CAISWTGELQGYTF.

This clone was detected once. V and J are TRBV7-8 and TRBJ1-1; 9 bases fit TRBD1. Germline CDR1 reads SGHVS; CDR2 reads FQNEAQ. CDR3 length: 13 amino acids. V dropped 6 bases and J dropped 4; count of bases not matched to a gene: 3. CDR3 amino acids: CASRDRGVTEAFF. CDR3 nucleotide sequence: TGTGCCAGCAGGGACAGGGGTGTCACTGAAGCTTTCTTT. The whole variable domain, remainder taken from reference TRBV7-8 and TRBJ1-1, is GAGVSQSPRYKVAKRGQDVALRCDPISGHVSLFWYQQALGQGPEFLTYFQNEAQLDKSGLPSDRFFAERPEGSVSTLKIQRTQQEDSAVYLCASRDRGVTEAFFGQGTRLTVV.

In regard to this clone: Given a much more abundant clone one base away, this may be a read error. Other DNA variants within this sample encode the same CDR3. V is TRBV5-6 and J is TRBJ2-1, with TRBD2 matching 12 bases. This CDR3 is built from 16 residues. CDR1 and CDR2 from the germline V gene are SGHDT and YYEEEE. V trimming: 0 bases; J trimming: 6 bases; junction bases outside the gene matches: 4. This chain's CDR3 is CASSLGLAGVSNEQFF. DNA of the CDR3: TGTGCCAGCAGCTTGGGACTAGCGGGAGTAAGCAATGAGCAGTTCTTC.

The genes are TRBV19 and TRBJ1-2; no definite D call. Per germline, CDR1 LNHDA and CDR2 SQIVND (reference sequence). Trimming cost V 3 bases and J 6 bases, with 11 bases left between them. This CDR3 is built from 13 residues. The CDR3 loop reads CASSIFASNGYTF. For the CDR3, the DNA is TGTGCCAGTAGTATTTTCGCTTCTAATGGCTACACCTTC.

CDR3 sequence reads: CAIIPEDRAHEQYF. For the CDR3, the DNA is TGTGCCATAATACCCGAGGACAGGGCCCACGAGCAGTACTTC. The chain has TRBV10-3 and TRBJ2-7; 8 positions match TRBD1. In germline, CDR1 is ENHRY, CDR2 SYGVKD. The CDR3 has 14 residues. J was trimmed by 5 bases and V by 9 bases; bases with no gene match: 12.

The table lists this clone with a few counts. CDR3 region: CATSLRELAGKHEQYF. As DNA, the CDR3 is TGTGCCACCTCCTTAAGGGAGCTAGCGGGAAAGCACGAGCAGTACTTC. The rearrangement links TRBV19 to TRBJ2-7; TRBD2 matches at 9 bases. This CDR3 has 16 residues. The germline V gene encodes CDR1 LNHDA and CDR2 SQIVND (reference sequence). V lost 10 bases and J lost 5; bases outside the gene matches: 18.

A note on this clone: The same CDR3 arises from other DNA sequences in this sample as well. This rearrangement joins TRBV4-1 to TRBJ1-1; D is undetermined. Trimming removed 3 bases from V and 5 bases from J, with 7 bases in between. The germline V gene encodes CDR1 MGHRA and CDR2 YSYEKL. The CDR3 is 12 residues long. The CDR3 region has the DNA TGCGCCAGCAGCCAGACGAGGACTGAAGCTTTCTTT. Residues: CASSQTRTEAFF.

This chain joins TRBV13 and TRBJ2-7; TRBD1 matches 7 bases. V dropped 3 bases and J dropped 2; count of bases not matched to a gene: 4. Germline CDR1 and CDR2: PRHDT and FYEKMQ (reference sequence). CDR3 length: 14 amino acids. The CDR3 loop reads CASSLSDRTYEQYF. In nucleotides, the CDR3 is TGTGCCAGCAGCTTGTCGGACAGGACCTACGAGCAGTACTTC.

This clone was counted only a few times. The V call is TRBV10-2, the J call TRBJ2-3, with 8 positions matching TRBD2. CDR3 length: 15 residues. Germline CDR1 WSHSY, CDR2 SAAADI. V lost 6 bases and J lost 4; bases outside the gene matches: 9. The CDR3 is CASRESGSPADTQYF. Written as DNA, the CDR3 is TGCGCCAGCAGGGAGAGCGGGAGTCCAGCAGATACGCAGTATTTT.

The chain has TRBV6-4 and TRBJ2-3, with TRBD2 matching over 9 bases. Germline lookup yields CDR1 MRHNA and CDR2 SNTAGT. Trimming removed 7 bases from V and 4 bases from J; junction bases left unmatched: 12. This CDR3 contains 16 residues. CDR3 DNA: TGTGCCAGCATAGAGGAAGCGGGAGGAGGTGCAGATACGCAGTATTTT. Translation gives CASIEEAGGGADTQYF.

This clone was detected once. The genes are TRBV2 and TRBJ2-5; a weak D match, TRBD1 (6 bases). The germline V gene has CDR1 SNHLY and CDR2 FYNNEI. Trimming removed 8 bases from V and 4 bases from J, with 11 bases in between. The CDR3 is 12 residues long. The CDR3 region has the DNA TGTGCCAGCGTCGGCAGGGGAGAGACCCAGTACTTC. Translated: CASVGRGETQYF.

This chain uses TRBV4-1 with TRBJ2-7; 11 nucleotides align to TRBD2. Germline assignment: CDR1 MGHRA and CDR2 YSYEKL. The CDR3 loop spans 16 amino acids. Trimming took 1 base from V and 3 from J; bases not matched to a gene: 5. The CDR3 sequence is CASSQVGLADNYEQYF. DNA for the CDR3: TGCGCCAGCAGCCAAGTGGGACTAGCGGACAACTACGAGCAGTACTTC.

This clone appeared a few times. The CDR3 DNA follows: TGTGCCAGCAGCTTTGAATGGAACACTGAAGCTTTCTTT. This codes for CASSFEWNTEAFF. The chain carries TRBV7-3 and TRBJ1-1; no definite D call. Trimming pared 3 bases from V and 1 base from J, leaving 6 bases between. Germline CDR1 and CDR2: SGHTA and FQGTGA. This CDR3 contains 13 residues.

As regards this clone: In the same sample, other DNA sequences code for this CDR3. This chain connects TRBV27 to TRBJ2-1; D could derive from TRBD1 or TRBD2 (5 bases each). The CDR3 is 15 amino acids. The germline CDR1 and CDR2 sequences are MNHEY and SMNVEV (reference sequence). Trimming took off 3 bases at V and 0 bases at J, with 9 bases between the two ends. CDR3 amino acids: CASSLRGPSYNEQFF. The CDR3 nucleotides are TGTGCCAGCAGTTTGAGGGGTCCCTCCTACAATGAGCAGTTCTTC.

The CDR3 sequence: CASSFRDRGPQETQYF. The CDR3 DNA reads as TGTGCCAGCAGTTTTCGGGACAGGGGACCTCAAGAGACCCAGTACTTC. The rearrangement joins TRBV28 to TRBJ2-5; 10 bases match TRBD1. The J segment lost 2 bases and the V segment lost 3 bases, leaving 6 bases of the junction unmatched. The CDR3 extends over 16 amino acids. Germline CDR1 reads MDHEN; CDR2 reads SYDVKM.

The genes are TRBV27 and TRBJ2-7; TRBD2 agrees at 13 bases. The CDR3 is 18 residues long. The V segment lost 2 bases and the J segment 3 bases; nucleotides outside the gene matches: 10. Per germline, CDR1 MNHEY and CDR2 SMNVEV (reference sequence). In nucleotides, the CDR3 is TGTGCCAGCAGTTTAAAAGGGACTAGCGGGACTAATTTCTACGAGCAGTACTTC. It is translated as CASSLKGTSGTNFYEQYF.

This clone was seen a handful of times. The chain is built from TRBV4-2 and TRBJ2-5; 9 bases match TRBD1. Trimming at V came to 0 bases and at J to 9 bases, leaving 11 bases not matched to a gene. Germline loops: CDR1 LGHNA, CDR2 YNFKEQ. CDR3 length: 16 residues. The CDR3 DNA reads as TGTGCCAGCAGCCAAGATCTGGGACAGGGAAGTTCGGCCCAGTACTTC. This gives the protein CASSQDLGQGSSAQYF.

Ten or more counts support this clone. The genes are TRBV25-1 and TRBJ2-5; TRBD2 matches at 10 bases. Per germline, CDR1 MGHDK and CDR2 SYGVNS. CDR3 length: 16 residues. The J segment lost 0 bases and the V segment lost 2 bases, leaving 3 bases of the junction unmatched. The CDR3 sequence is CASSELAGADQETQYF. DNA of the CDR3: TGTGCCAGCAGTGAACTAGCGGGAGCCGACCAAGAGACCCAGTACTTC.

A few counts support this clone. The J gene is TRBJ1-2, the V gene TRBV6-6; D is perhaps TRBD1 (5 bases). Germline assignment: CDR1 MNHNY and CDR2 SVGAGI (reference sequence). The CDR3 totals 16 residues. Trimming took off 0 bases at V and 0 bases at J, with 11 bases between the two ends. The CDR3 DNA reads as TGTGCCAGCAGTTACTCCGCGACAGATGCTAACTATGGCTACACCTTC. This codes for CASSYSATDANYGYTF.

The chain employs TRBV30 and TRBJ2-4; no reliable D call. The germline V and J ends were trimmed by 3 bases and 0 bases, with 3 bases remaining between them. The CDR3 sequence is 12 residues long. Germline CDR1 GTSNPN, CDR2 SVGIG (reference sequence). The CDR3 coding sequence is TGTGCCTGGAGAATAGCCAAAAACATTCAGTACTTC. Its protein is CAWRIAKNIQYF.

The sample holds one count of this clone. The chain joins TRBV6-5 to TRBJ1-5, with D perhaps matching TRBD1 (6 bases). Germline assignment: CDR1 MNHEY and CDR2 SVGAGI. V was trimmed by 5 bases and J by 6 bases, leaving 17 bases between them. The CDR3 has 15 residues. CDR3 sequence: CASSLSPGAGQPQHF. For the CDR3, the DNA is TGTGCCAGCAGTCTCAGCCCGGGGGCAGGTCAGCCCCAGCATTTT.

With regard to this clone: Other DNA sequences of this sample code for an identical CDR3. CDR3 sequence: CASSQGTSGRSDEQFF. The CDR3 coding sequence is TGCGCCAGCAGCCAAGGAACTAGCGGGAGGTCGGATGAGCAGTTCTTC. The chain has TRBV4-1 and TRBJ2-1, with 12 bases lining up with TRBD2. The CDR3 is 16 amino acids. V was pared by 1 base and J by 8 bases, with 6 bases of the junction left unmatched. The germline CDR1 and CDR2 sequences are MGHRA and YSYEKL.